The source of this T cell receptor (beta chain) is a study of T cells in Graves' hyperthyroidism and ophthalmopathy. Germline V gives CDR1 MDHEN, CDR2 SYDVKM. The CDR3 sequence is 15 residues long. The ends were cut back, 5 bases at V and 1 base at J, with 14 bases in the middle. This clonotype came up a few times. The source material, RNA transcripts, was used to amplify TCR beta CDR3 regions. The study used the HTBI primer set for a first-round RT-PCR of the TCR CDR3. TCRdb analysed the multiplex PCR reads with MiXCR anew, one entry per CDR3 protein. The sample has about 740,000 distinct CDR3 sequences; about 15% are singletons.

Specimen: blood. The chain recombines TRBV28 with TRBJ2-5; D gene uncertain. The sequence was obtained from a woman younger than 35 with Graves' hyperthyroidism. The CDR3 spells CASSTPRLPQETQYF. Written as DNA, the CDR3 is TGTGCCAGCAGTACCCCCCGCCTGCCCCAAGAGACCCAGTACTTC.